Included here is one T cell receptor (beta chain) sequence, with context. The data were obtained in a study of blood T cell repertoires in COVID-19. Turning to the study itself: Sample material is recorded as cDNA or gDNA derived from T cells, B-cell-depleted T cells, or PBMCs.

Clones were sequenced by immunoSEQ multiplex PCR, and TCRdb holds only the in-frame ones, with some missing. The sample includes about 44,000 clones, approximately 86% seen only once; the top ten take approximately 4%. Sequencing input: peripheral blood. This TCR was recovered from a woman between 65 and 79 years old with acute or convalescent COVID-19.

CDR3 sequence (DNA): TGTGCCAGCAGCGTAGGGACTGCCCTTAGGTCCTACAATGAGCAGTTCTTC. Amino acids: CASSVGTALRSYNEQFF. V is TRBV9 and J is TRBJ2-1, with D possibly being TRBD2 (5 bases). Germline assignment: CDR1 SGDLS and CDR2 YYNGEE. This CDR3 comprises 17 residues. V shed 0 bases and J shed 1 base, with 14 bases lying between them.